These T cell receptor beta chains were read from a single sample in a study of graft-versus-host responses after intestinal transplantation. No antigens are known for them. Libraries were prepared by immunoSEQ multiplex PCR; TCRdb keeps only in-frame clonotypes and omits some of them. This sample carries over 45,000 clones, around 92% of them seen once, and the ten largest clones take under 0.65%. Material: unstimulated CD4+ T cells sorted from spleen or lymph node cells, obtained before transplant. The receptors here all came from a human donor who was the organ donor for an intestinal transplant. The CDR3 runs from the conserved cysteine through the conserved F or W. The D gene is left open where the match is weak. Clone size is shown for a subset of rows, as once, few, many or a class of expanded clone.

d_gene: TRBD1
abundance: -
j_gene: TRBJ1-2
len: 15
v_gene: TRBV6-1
CDR3aa: CASSDGTGGTYGYTF
CDR3nt: TGTGCCAGCAGTGATGGGACAGGGGGGACCTATGGCTACACCTTC

d_gene: TRBD2
abundance: once
j_gene: TRBJ2-7
len: 14
v_gene: TRBV10-3
CDR3aa: CAISGLAGAVEQYF
CDR3nt: TGTGCCATCAGTGGACTAGCGGGAGCCGTCGAGCAGTACTTC

d_gene: -
abundance: -
j_gene: TRBJ2-7
len: 16
v_gene: TRBV28
CDR3aa: CASSLKGGAGTYEQYF
CDR3nt: TGTGCCAGCAGTTTAAAAGGGGGAGCCGGAACCTACGAGCAGTACTTC

d_gene: -
abundance: -
j_gene: TRBJ1-3
len: 13
v_gene: TRBV9
CDR3aa: CASSGWALNTIYF
CDR3nt: TGTGCCAGCAGCGGATGGGCGTTAAACACCATATATTTT

d_gene: TRBD1
abundance: -
j_gene: TRBJ1-2
len: 14
v_gene: TRBV4-1
CDR3aa: CASSPQGALGGYTF
CDR3nt: TGCGCCAGCAGCCCCCAGGGGGCTTTGGGTGGCTACACCTTC

d_gene: TRBD1
abundance: once
j_gene: TRBJ1-1
len: 15
v_gene: TRBV5-1
CDR3aa: CASSLVAGGDTEAFF
CDR3nt: TGCGCCAGCAGCTTGGTGGCAGGGGGCGACACTGAAGCTTTCTTT

d_gene: TRBD1
abundance: -
j_gene: TRBJ1-2
len: 13
v_gene: TRBV5-6
CDR3aa: CASSTGGARGYTF
CDR3nt: TGTGCCAGCTCGACAGGGGGCGCCCGGGGCTACACCTTC

d_gene: -
abundance: -
j_gene: TRBJ1-5
len: 21
v_gene: TRBV21-1
CDR3aa: CASSKARPDRVNGATNQPQHF
CDR3nt: TGTGCCAGCAGCAAAGCGCGTCCCGACAGGGTCAACGGGGCTACCAATCAGCCCCAGCATTTT

d_gene: TRBD2
abundance: -
j_gene: TRBJ2-1
len: 17
v_gene: TRBV9
CDR3aa: CASSSLGGAGLANEQFF
CDR3nt: TGTGCCAGCAGCTCCCTCGGGGGAGCGGGATTGGCGAATGAGCAGTTCTTC

d_gene: -
abundance: -
j_gene: TRBJ2-7
len: 15
v_gene: TRBV21-1
CDR3aa: CASSNRGLTFYEQYF
CDR3nt: TGTGCCAGCAGCAACCGGGGACTGACATTCTACGAGCAGTACTTC

d_gene: TRBD1
abundance: few
j_gene: TRBJ2-7
len: 16
v_gene: TRBV6-1
CDR3aa: CASSEGDRELQHGQYF
CDR3nt: TGTGCCAGCAGTGAAGGGGACAGGGAGTTACAACACGGGCAGTACTTC

d_gene: -
abundance: -
j_gene: TRBJ2-1
len: 14
v_gene: TRBV29-1
CDR3aa: CSVPGEGDYNEQFF
CDR3nt: TGCAGCGTTCCCGGGGAGGGGGATTACAATGAGCAGTTCTTC